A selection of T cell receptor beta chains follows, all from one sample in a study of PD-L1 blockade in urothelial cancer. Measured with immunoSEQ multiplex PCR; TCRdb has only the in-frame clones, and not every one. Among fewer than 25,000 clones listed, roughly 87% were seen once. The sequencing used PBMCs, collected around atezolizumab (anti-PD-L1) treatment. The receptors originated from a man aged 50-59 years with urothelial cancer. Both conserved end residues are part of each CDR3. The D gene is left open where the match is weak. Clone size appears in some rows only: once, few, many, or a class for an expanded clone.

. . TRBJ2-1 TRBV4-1 CASSPPTWDIPNNEQFF TGCGCCAGCAGCCCCCCTACGTGGGACATACCTAACAATGAGCAGTTCTTC
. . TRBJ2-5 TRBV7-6 CASSLLRETQYF TGTGCCAGCAGCTTGCTTCGGGAGACCCAGTACTTC
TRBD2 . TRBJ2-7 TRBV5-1 CASSFLAESSYEQYF TGCGCCAGCAGCTTTCTAGCGGAGAGCTCCTACGAGCAGTACTTC
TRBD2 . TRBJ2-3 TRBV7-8 CASSDQRGGDTQYF TGTGCCAGCAGCGACCAGCGGGGGGGGGATACGCAGTATTTT
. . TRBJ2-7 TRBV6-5 CASSQTELGSYEQYF TGTGCCAGCAGTCAGACAGAGTTGGGCTCCTACGAGCAGTACTTC
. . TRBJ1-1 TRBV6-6 CASSYFTGVNTEAFF TGTGCCAGCAGTTACTTCACGGGAGTGAACACTGAAGCTTTCTTT
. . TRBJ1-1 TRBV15 CATSRGGTYTEAFF TGTGCCACCAGCAGAGGGGGCACCTACACTGAAGCTTTCTTT
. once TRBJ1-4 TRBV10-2 CASSDENLANEKLFF TGCGCCAGCAGTGACGAGAACCTAGCTAATGAAAAACTGTTTTTT
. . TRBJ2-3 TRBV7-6 CASSHGWRGTSTDTQYF TGTGCCAGCAGCCACGGTTGGAGGGGCACTAGCACAGATACGCAGTATTTT
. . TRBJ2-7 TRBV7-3 CASSSDGGPAYEQYF TGTGCCAGCAGTTCGGACGGGGGACCAGCCTACGAGCAGTACTTC
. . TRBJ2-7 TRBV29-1 CSVDITGGYEQYF TGCAGCGTTGACATCACCGGAGGCTACGAGCAGTACTTC
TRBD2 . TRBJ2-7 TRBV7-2 CASSPPGLNYEQYF TGTGCCAGCAGCCCACCGGGACTAAACTACGAGCAGTACTTC
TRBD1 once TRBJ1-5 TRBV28 CASSTNWGQGYQPQHF TGTGCCAGCAGTACGAATTGGGGACAGGGGTATCAGCCCCAGCATTTT
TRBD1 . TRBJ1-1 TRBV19 CASSDPRGQGATEAFF TGTGCCAGTAGTGACCCAAGAGGACAGGGGGCAACTGAAGCTTTCTTT
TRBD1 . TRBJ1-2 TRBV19 CASSTDRGGGYTF TGTGCCAGTAGTACAGACAGGGGCGGTGGCTACACCTTC
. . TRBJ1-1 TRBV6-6 CASSYPGNTEAFF TGTGCCAGCAGTTACCCAGGGAACACTGAAGCTTTCTTT
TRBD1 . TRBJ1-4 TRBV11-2 CASSLYRGSNEKLFF TGTGCCAGCAGCCTATACAGGGGCTCTAATGAAAAACTGTTTTTT
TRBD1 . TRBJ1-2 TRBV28 CASSQQGFYYGYTF TGTGCCAGCAGTCAACAGGGGTTTTACTATGGCTACACCTTC
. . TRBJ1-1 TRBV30 CAWSPAGPAFF TGTGCCTGGAGTCCCGCAGGGCCAGCTTTCTTT
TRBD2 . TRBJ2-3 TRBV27 CASSLRSSGRDTQYF TGTGCCAGCAGTTTAAGGTCTAGCGGGAGAGATACGCAGTATTTT
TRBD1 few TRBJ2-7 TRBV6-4 CASSDSDRGEQYF TGTGCCAGCAGTGACTCGGACAGGGGCGAGCAGTACTTC
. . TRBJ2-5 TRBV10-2 CASSVGEETQYF TGCGCCAGCAGTGTCGGGGAAGAGACCCAGTACTTC
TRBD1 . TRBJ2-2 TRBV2 CASRQGAITGELFF TGTGCCAGCAGACAGGGGGCAATAACCGGGGAGCTGTTTTTT
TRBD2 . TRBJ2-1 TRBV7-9 CASSYSGSGNEQFF TGTGCCAGCAGCTATAGCGGGAGTGGGAATGAGCAGTTCTTC
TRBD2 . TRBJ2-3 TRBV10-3 CAIGLGGVTDTQYF TGTGCCATCGGCTTGGGGGGGGTAACAGATACGCAGTATTTT
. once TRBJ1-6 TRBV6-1 CASSVLRGGNSPLHF TGTGCCAGCAGTGTACTAAGGGGCGGTAATTCACCCCTCCACTTT
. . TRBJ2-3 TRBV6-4 CASSSGSTDTQYF TGTGCCAGCAGTAGCGGGAGCACAGATACGCAGTATTTT
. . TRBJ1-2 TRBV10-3 CAIGGIGYGYTF TGTGCCATCGGGGGCATTGGCTATGGCTACACCTTC
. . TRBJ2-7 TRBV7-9 CASSLGGHRSYEQYF TGTGCCAGCAGCTTAGGCGGACACCGCTCCTACGAGCAGTACTTC
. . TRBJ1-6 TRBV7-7 CASSLSGMDNSPLHF TGTGCTAGCAGCTTATCGGGGATGGATAATTCACCCCTCCACTTT
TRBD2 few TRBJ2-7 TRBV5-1 CASSLINSGRSNEQYF TGCGCCAGCAGCTTGATAAATAGCGGGAGGAGCAACGAGCAGTACTTC
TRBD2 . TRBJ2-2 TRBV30 CAWSVPGLAGDNTGELFF TGTGCCTGGAGTGTACCGGGACTAGCGGGGGACAACACCGGGGAGCTGTTTTTT
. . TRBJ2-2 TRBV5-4 CASSNGLNPGELFF TGTGCCAGCAGCAATGGACTGAACCCCGGGGAGCTGTTTTTT
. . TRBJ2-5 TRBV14 CASSQELGGLGETQYF TGTGCCAGCAGCCAAGAATTGGGGGGTCTAGGAGAGACCCAGTACTTC